Sequencing of this T cell receptor (beta chain) was carried out in a study of molecular identifiers for immune sequencing clone quantification. Study-level points and caveats: One cell's worth of spiked Jurkat TCR RNA was reportedly detectable among roughly 1 million naive cells. Sharing of a barcode by identical TCR molecules could cause highly expanded clone sizes to be underestimated. In naive cells, under 1% of molecules belonged to clones above 20 RNA copies, against over 98% in effector cells.

The CDR3 extends over 15 amino acids. Germline V lookup: CDR1 MNHEY, CDR2 SMNVEV (reference sequence). Germline trimming cut 8 bases from V and 3 bases from J; bases unmatched to any gene: 10. TCRdb reprocessed the PCR reads with MiXCR, giving one entry per CDR3 protein. The sample has about half a million distinct CDR3 sequences, about 22% seen once; the top ten hold 0.84%. This clonotype occurred many times. Its antigen is unknown. V and J are TRBV27 and TRBJ2-1; TRBD1 matches at 7 bases. The receptor was derived from a human donor in good health. Some libraries in this study had Jurkat cell RNA spiked in. The sample was naive CD8+ T cells from blood, with Jurkat cell RNA spiked in. Subset reported: FACS-sorted CD8+CD4-CCR7+CD45RA+ naive T cells. The CDR3 DNA sequence: TGTGCCAGCCATTCCGGGACAGCAAGCTACAATGAGCAGTTCTTC. Translation: CASHSGTASYNEQFF.